This T cell receptor beta chain was sequenced in a study of blood T cells in healthy people across ages. Study conclusions and caveats: Among T cells, TCR beta diversity per million cells dropped roughly linearly as age rose.

Many counts were recorded for this clonotype. The antigen remains undetermined. A sample-barcoded 5' primer and a J-beta primer mix were used in a second PCR of roughly 6 to 11 cycles. Each of the samples gave a minimum of 2.5 million paired-end reads that contained CDR3. A single record per CDR3 protein comes from TCRdb applying MiXCR to the 5' RACE reads. This table has about 1,500,000 distinct CDR3 sequences, 35% to 45% appearing once. The donors, all healthy, were Caucasians living in Russia, aged about 6 to 90. The receptor was isolated from a woman younger than 35 in good health. Sequencing was done on a sample of blood.

Written as DNA, the CDR3 is TGTGCCAGCAGCGGCCCGAGCACCATGGGCCAAAACATTCAGTACTTC. It is translated as CASSGPSTMGQNIQYF. The chain links TRBV28 to TRBJ2-4; D uncertain. CDR3 size: 16 residues. V was clipped by 6 bases and J by 5 bases, with 20 bases between them. The V gene's germline CDR1 is MDHEN and CDR2 SYDVKM.